One T cell receptor (beta chain) is described in this entry. Libraries used roughly 18,000 to 1,100,000 sorted naive CD8 T cells and 10%, 30% or 50% RNA input. The data stem from a study of molecular identifiers for immune sequencing clone quantification. This CDR3 contains 15 residues. V lost 6 bases and J lost 2; bases outside the gene matches: 9. Looked up from germline, CDR1 is MNHEY and CDR2 is SMNVEV (reference sequence). From the PCR reads, TCRdb called clonotypes with MiXCR, one entry per CDR3 protein. The sample contains 80,000 to 100,000 distinct CDR3 sequences, less than 25% of which appear only once.

The rearrangement joins TRBV27 to TRBJ2-7; 8 bases line up with TRBD1. What was sequenced was naive CD8+ T cells from blood, with Jurkat cell RNA spiked in. Subset specified: FACS-sorted CD8+CD4-CCR7+CD45RA+ naive T cells. The TCR originated in a human donor in good health. Some libraries in this study had Jurkat cell RNA spiked in. The CDR3 here is CASSAGQALTYEQYF. CDR3 sequence (DNA): TGTGCCAGCAGCGCGGGACAGGCTCTTACCTACGAGCAGTACTTC.